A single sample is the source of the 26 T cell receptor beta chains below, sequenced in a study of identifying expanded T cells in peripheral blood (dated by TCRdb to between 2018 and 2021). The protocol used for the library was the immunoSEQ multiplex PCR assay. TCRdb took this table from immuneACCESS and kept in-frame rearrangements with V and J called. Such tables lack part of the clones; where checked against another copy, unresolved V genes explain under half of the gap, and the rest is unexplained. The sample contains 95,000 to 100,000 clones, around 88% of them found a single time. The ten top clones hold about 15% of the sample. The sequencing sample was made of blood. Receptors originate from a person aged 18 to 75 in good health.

CDR3 protein: CASSPGRWNTEAFF. The CDR3 DNA reads as TGTGCCAGCAGCCCTGGGCGATGGAACACTGAAGCTTTCTTT. The chain couples TRBV7-9 to TRBJ1-1; the D is unclear. Germline values: CDR1 SEHNR, CDR2 FQNEAQ (reference sequence). The germline V and J ends were trimmed by 5 bases and 1 base, with 11 bases remaining between them. The CDR3 spans 14 residues.

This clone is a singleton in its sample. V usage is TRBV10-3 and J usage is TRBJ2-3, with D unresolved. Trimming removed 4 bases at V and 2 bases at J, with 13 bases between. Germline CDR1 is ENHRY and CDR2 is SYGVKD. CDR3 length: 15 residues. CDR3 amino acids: CAISGMSGSTDTQYF. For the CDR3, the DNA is TGTGCCATCAGTGGGATGTCGGGTTCCACAGATACGCAGTATTTT.

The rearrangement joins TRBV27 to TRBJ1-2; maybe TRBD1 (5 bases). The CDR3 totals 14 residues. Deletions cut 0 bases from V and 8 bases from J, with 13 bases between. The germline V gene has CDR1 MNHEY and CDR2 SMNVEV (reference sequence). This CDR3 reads CASSLSRDWMGYTF. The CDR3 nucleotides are TGTGCCAGCAGTTTATCCAGGGACTGGATGGGCTACACCTTC.

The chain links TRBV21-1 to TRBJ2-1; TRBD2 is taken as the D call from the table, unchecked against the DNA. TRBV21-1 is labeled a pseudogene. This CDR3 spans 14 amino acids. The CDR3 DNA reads TGTGCCAGCTCGACTAGCGGGGCCTACAATGAGCAGTTCTTC. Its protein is CASSTSGAYNEQFF.

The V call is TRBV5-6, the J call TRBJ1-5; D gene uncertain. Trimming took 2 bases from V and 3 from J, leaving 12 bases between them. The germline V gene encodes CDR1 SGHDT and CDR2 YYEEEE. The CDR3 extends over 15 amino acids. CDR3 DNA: TGTGCCAGCAGCTTAACTGGGCACCTCAATCAGCCCCAGCATTTT. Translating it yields CASSLTGHLNQPQHF.

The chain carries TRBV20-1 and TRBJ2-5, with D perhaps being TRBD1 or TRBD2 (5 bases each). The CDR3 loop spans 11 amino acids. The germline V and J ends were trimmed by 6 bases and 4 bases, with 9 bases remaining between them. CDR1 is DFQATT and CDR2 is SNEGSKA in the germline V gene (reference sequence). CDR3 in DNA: TGCAGTGCGCATGGGGGAGAGACCCAGTACTTC. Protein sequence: CSAHGGETQYF.

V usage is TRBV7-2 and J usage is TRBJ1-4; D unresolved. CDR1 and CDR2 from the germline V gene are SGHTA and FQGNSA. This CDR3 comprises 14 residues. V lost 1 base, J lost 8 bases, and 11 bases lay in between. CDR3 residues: CASSLGGYGEKLFF. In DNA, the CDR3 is TGTGCCAGCAGCTTAGGAGGGTATGGAGAAAAACTGTTTTTT.

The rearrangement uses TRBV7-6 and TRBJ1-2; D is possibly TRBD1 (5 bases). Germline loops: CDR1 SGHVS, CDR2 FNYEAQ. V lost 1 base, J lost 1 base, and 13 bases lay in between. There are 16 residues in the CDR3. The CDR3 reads CASSLVVGPNNYGYTF. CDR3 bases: TGTGCCAGCAGCTTAGTAGTGGGGCCAAATAACTATGGCTACACCTTC. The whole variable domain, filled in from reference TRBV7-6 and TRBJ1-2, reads GAGVSQSPRYKVTKRGQDVALRCDPISGHVSLYWYRQALGQGPEFLTYFNYEAQQDKSGLPNDRFSAERPEGSISTLTIQRTEQRDSAMYRCASSLVVGPNNYGYTFGSGTRLTVV.

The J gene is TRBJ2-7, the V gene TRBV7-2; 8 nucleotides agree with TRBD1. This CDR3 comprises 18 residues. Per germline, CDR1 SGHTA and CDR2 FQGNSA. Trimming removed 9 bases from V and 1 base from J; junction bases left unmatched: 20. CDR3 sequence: CASSTRGPFYRGSYEQYF. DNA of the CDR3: TGTGCCAGTTCAACGCGCGGCCCGTTCTACAGGGGGTCCTACGAGCAGTACTTC.

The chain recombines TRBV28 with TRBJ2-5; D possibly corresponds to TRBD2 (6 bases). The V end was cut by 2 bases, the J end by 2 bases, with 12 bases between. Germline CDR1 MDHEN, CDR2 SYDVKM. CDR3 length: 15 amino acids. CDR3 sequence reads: CASSLTSPHQETQYF. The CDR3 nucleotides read TGTGCCAGCAGTTTAACTAGCCCCCATCAAGAGACCCAGTACTTC.

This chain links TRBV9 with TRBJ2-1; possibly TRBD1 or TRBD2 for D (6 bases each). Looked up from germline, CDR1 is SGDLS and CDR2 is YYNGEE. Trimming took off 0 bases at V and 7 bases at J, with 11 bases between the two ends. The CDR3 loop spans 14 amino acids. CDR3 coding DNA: TGTGCCAGCAGCGTAGCTGGGGGGCCGAATGAGCAGTTCTTC. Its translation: CASSVAGGPNEQFF.

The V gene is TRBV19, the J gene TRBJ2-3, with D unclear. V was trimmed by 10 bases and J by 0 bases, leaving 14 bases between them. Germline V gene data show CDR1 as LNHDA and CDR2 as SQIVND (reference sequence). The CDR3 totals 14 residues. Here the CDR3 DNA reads TGTGCCACATCGACCGGGCCTAGCACAGATACGCAGTATTTT. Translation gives CATSTGPSTDTQYF.

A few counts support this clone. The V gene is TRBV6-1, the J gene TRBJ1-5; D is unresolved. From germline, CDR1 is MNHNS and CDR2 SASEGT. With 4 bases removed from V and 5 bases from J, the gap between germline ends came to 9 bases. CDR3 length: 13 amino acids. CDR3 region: CASSGDVYQPQHF. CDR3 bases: TGTGCCAGCAGTGGGGATGTGTATCAGCCCCAGCATTTT.

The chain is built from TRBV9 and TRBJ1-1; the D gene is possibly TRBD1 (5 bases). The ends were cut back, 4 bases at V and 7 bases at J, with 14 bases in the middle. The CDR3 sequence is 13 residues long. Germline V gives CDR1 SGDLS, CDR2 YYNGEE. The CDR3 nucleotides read TGTGCCAGCAGCATTCAGGGTCGAGGTGAAGCTTTCTTT. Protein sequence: CASSIQGRGEAFF.

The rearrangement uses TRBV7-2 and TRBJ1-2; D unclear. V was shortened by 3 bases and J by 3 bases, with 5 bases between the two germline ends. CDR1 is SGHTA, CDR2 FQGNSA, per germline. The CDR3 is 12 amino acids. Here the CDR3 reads CASSFDHYGYTF. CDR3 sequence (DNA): TGTGCCAGCAGCTTTGACCACTATGGCTACACCTTC.

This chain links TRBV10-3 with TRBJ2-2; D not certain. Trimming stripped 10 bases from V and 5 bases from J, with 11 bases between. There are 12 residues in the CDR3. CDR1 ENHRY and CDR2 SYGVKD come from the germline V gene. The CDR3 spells CATMGITGELFF. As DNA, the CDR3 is TGTGCCACGATGGGGATTACCGGGGAGCTGTTTTTT.

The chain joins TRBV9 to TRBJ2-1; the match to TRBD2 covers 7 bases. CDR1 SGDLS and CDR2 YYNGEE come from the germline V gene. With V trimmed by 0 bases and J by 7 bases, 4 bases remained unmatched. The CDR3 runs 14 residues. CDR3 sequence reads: CASSVVGLVNEQFF. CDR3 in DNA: TGTGCCAGCAGCGTAGTAGGACTAGTGAATGAGCAGTTCTTC.

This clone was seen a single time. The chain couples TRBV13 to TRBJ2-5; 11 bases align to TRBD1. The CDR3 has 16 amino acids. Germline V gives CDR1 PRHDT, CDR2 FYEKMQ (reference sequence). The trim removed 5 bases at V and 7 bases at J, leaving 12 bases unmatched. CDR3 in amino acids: CASSPRGQGVIGTQYF. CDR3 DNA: TGTGCCAGCAGCCCCAGGGGACAGGGGGTCATTGGGACCCAGTACTTC.

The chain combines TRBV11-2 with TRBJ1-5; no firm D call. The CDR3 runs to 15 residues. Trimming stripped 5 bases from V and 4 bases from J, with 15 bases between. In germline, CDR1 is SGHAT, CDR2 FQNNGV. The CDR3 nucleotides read TGTGCCAGCAGCCAAGTAGACGGTGTAAATCAGCCCCAGCATTTT. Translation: CASSQVDGVNQPQHF.

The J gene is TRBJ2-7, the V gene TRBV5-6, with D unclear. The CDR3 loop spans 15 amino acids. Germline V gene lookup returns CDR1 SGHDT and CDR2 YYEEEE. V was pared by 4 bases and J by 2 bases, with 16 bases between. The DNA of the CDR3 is TGTGCCAGCAGCGCCGGGCGGTTCACAGCCTACGAGCAGTACTTC. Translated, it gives CASSAGRFTAYEQYF.

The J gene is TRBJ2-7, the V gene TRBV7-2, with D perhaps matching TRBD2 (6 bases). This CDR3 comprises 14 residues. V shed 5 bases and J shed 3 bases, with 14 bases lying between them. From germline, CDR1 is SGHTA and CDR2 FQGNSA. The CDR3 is CASSRGGRSYEQYF. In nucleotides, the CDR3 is TGTGCCAGCAGCCGAGGAGGGCGAAGCTACGAGCAGTACTTC.

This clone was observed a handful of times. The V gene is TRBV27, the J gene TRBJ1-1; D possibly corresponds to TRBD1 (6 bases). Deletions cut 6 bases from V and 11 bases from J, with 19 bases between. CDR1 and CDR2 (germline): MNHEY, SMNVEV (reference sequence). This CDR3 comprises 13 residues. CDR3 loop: CASSFDRSSSAFF. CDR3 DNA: TGTGCCAGCAGCTTCGACAGGTCTAGTTCCGCTTTCTTT.

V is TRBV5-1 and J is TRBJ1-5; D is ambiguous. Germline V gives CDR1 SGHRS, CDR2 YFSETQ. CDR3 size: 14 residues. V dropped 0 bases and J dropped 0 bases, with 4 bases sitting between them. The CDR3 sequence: CASSLDGSNQPQHF. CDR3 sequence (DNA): TGCGCCAGCAGCTTGGACGGTAGCAATCAGCCCCAGCATTTT.

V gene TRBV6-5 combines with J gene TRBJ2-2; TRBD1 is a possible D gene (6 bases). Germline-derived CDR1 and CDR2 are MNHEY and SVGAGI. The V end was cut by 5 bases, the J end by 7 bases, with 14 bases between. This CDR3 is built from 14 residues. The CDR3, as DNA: TGTGCCAGCAGTCACGACAGGATTCACGGGGAGCTGTTTTTT. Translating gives CASSHDRIHGELFF.

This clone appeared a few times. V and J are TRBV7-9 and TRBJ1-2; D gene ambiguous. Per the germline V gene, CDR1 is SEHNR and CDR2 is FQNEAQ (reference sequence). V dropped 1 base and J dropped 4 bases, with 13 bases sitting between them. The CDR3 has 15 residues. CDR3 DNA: TGTGCCAGCAGCTTAGTTGGTTCCCCGGGCTATGGCTACACCTTC. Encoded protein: CASSLVGSPGYGYTF.

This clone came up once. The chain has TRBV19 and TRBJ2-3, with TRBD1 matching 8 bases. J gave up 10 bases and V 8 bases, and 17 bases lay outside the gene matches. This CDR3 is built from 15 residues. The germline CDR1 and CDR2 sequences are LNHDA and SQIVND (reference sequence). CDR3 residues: CASAGGAGGALAQYF. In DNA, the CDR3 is TGTGCCAGTGCGGGCGGGGCAGGGGGCGCATTAGCGCAGTATTTT.